This record concerns one TCR beta chain sequence. Its antigen is as yet unknown. UMI-labeled 5' RACE TRB cDNA libraries were prepared from the cells. TCRdb derives one entry per CDR3 protein from the 5' RACE reads, leaving out DNA. The listing contains 150,000 or so distinct CDR3 sequences. The naive CD8+ gate required CD45RO-CCR7+CD27+CD95- phenotype. These data belong to a study of CXCR3-negative and CXCR3-positive naive CD8 T cells. General study findings and limits: TRB CDR3 hydrophobicity was greater in CXCR3-positive naive cells than in CXCR3-negative naive cells.

The TCR originated in a human donor in good health. Some clones in this sample may be carry-over from other donors' samples. What was sequenced was naive CXCR3+ CD8+ T cells from blood. Subset denoted: CD45RO-CCR7+CD27+CD95- naive CD8+ T cells expressing CXCR3 (TNR3+).

CDR3 protein: CATSIGGGVPGELFF. This sequence joins TRBV15 and TRBJ2-2; TCRdb picks TRBD1, but there is no DNA to check that call. The CDR3 totals 15 residues. CDR1 and CDR2 (germline): LNHNV, YYDKDF (reference sequence).